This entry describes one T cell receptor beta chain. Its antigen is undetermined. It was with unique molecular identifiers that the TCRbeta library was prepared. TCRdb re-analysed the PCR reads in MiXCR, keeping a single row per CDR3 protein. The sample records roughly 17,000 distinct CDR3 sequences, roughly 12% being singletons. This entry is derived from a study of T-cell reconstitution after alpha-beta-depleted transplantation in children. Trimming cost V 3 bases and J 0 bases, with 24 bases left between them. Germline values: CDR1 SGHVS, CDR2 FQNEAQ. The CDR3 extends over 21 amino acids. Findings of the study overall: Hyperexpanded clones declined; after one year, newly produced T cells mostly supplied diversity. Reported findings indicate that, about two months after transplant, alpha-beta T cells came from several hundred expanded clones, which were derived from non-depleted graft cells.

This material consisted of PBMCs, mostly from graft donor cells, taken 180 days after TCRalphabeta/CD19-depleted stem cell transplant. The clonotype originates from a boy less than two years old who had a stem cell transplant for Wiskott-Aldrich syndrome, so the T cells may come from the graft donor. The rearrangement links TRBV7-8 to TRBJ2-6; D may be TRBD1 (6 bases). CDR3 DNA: TGTGCCAGCAGCTTTCCGTACACTCGACAGGCACACTTCTCTGGGGCCAACGTCCTGACTTTC. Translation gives CASSFPYTRQAHFSGANVLTF. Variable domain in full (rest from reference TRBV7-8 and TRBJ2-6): GAGVSQSPRYKVAKRGQDVALRCDPISGHVSLFWYQQALGQGPEFLTYFQNEAQLDKSGLPSDRFFAERPEGSVSTLKIQRTQQEDSAVYLCASSFPYTRQAHFSGANVLTFGAGSRLTVL.